This is a list of T cell receptor beta chains from one sample in a study of T-cell reconstitution after alpha-beta-depleted transplantation in children. TCRdb reanalysed the PCR reads using MiXCR and keeps one entry per CDR3 protein. In the table there are 300,000 to 400,000 distinct CDR3 sequences, about 14% of which are singletons. The material sequenced was PBMCs, taken from the stem cell graft. These receptors were obtained from a human donor who donated a stem cell graft to a child with Fanconi anemia. CDR3s include the opening cysteine and the closing phenylalanine or tryptophan. Fields, in order: D gene, J gene, V gene, clone size, CDR3 DNA, CDR3 protein. The D gene is left open where the match is weak. For some rows the clone size is stated as once, few or many, or as a class when expanded; others skip it.

- TRBJ1-1 TRBV30 few TGTGCCTGGAGTGTACCATCTGAAGCTTTCTTT CAWSVPSEAFF
- TRBJ2-6 TRBV20-1 many TGCAGTGCTACGGACACTAACTCTGGGGCCAACGTCCTGACTTTC CSATDTNSGANVLTF
- TRBJ2-7 TRBV27 few TGTGCCAGCAGTTTATATATTTCGGGGTACGAGCAGTACTTC CASSLYISGYEQYF
- TRBJ1-1 TRBV25-1 - TGTGCCAGCAGTGCACATTACCTAAGCACTGAAGCTTTCTTT CASSAHYLSTEAFF
TRBD2 TRBJ2-3 TRBV29-1 - TGCAGCGTCCGAGAGACTAGCGGGGGATTGCCTAGCACAGATACGCAGTATTTT CSVRETSGGLPSTDTQYF
TRBD1 TRBJ1-1 TRBV3-1 few TGTGCCAGCAGCCGACAGGGGGTTGAATCTGAAGCTTTCTTT CASSRQGVESEAFF
TRBD1 TRBJ2-5 TRBV25-1 few TGTGCCAGCAGACGCCTGGGACAGGGGCAAGAGACCCAGTACTTC CASRRLGQGQETQYF
TRBD2 TRBJ2-3 TRBV4-3 many TGCGCCAGCAGCCATACCGGGACTAGCGGGGGGCCGGCCCATACGCAGTATTTT CASSHTGTSGGPAHTQYF
- TRBJ2-3 TRBV20-1 few TGCAGTGCTCGGTCGGGGGCCGGGGCAGATACGCAGTATTTT CSARSGAGADTQYF
- TRBJ1-1 TRBV29-1 many TGCAGCGTTAAGGACCCGGGCACTGAAGCTTTCTTT CSVKDPGTEAFF
- TRBJ1-5 TRBV6-5 many TGTGCCAGCAGTTACGCCCGGACAGTCGGTCAGCCCCAGCATTTT CASSYARTVGQPQHF
- TRBJ2-5 TRBV5-1 - TGCGCCAGCAGCTTGGGGTTTGGGACCCAGTACTTC CASSLGFGTQYF
- TRBJ2-1 TRBV6-2/TRBV6-3 many TGTGCCAGCAGTTACTCACGTATGCAGACTGGGGAGCAGTTCTTC CASSYSRMQTGEQFF
TRBD1 TRBJ1-1 TRBV7-8 - TGTGCCAGCAGCTACTACAGGGGGAGGGACACTGAAGCTTTCTTT CASSYYRGRDTEAFF
TRBD1 TRBJ1-4 TRBV19 - TGTGCCAGTAGTCCCTACAGGGGAAAAGATGAAAAACTGTTTTTT CASSPYRGKDEKLFF
- TRBJ1-5 TRBV12-3/TRBV12-4 few TGTGCCAGCAGTTTCGGGGGCTCGGGACAGCCCCAGCATTTT CASSFGGSGQPQHF
- TRBJ2-3 TRBV20-1 many TGCAGTGCCGTAAGACTGGCGGATACGCAGTATTTT CSAVRLADTQYF
- TRBJ2-4 TRBV10-3 - TGTGCCATCAGTGAGTTACAGGGTTTGGGAAACATTCAGTACTTC CAISELQGLGNIQYF
- TRBJ2-5 TRBV2 few TGTGCCAGCACCGGGTTGGCGGAGACCCAGTACTTC CASTGLAETQYF
- TRBJ2-5 TRBV20-1 - TGCAGTGCTAGAGGCCTGGAGGACCAAGAGACCCAGTACTTC CSARGLEDQETQYF
- TRBJ1-5 TRBV20-1 - TGCAGTGCTCGCGGGCAGGCAGAGTCCCAGCATTTT CSARGQAESQHF
- TRBJ1-6 TRBV6-1 - TGTGCCAGCAGTGAAGAGACAGCGCCAGTAGTTAATTCACCCCTCCACTTT CASSEETAPVVNSPLHF
TRBD1 TRBJ2-2 TRBV24-1 - TGTGCCACCAGTGAGACAGGGATCACCGGGGAGCTGTTTTTT CATSETGITGELFF
- TRBJ2-7 TRBV7-9 - TGTGCCAGCAGCCCTATACTCTCTAGGGGCCACGAGCAGTACTTC CASSPILSRGHEQYF
- TRBJ2-7 TRBV6-6 many TGTGCCAGCAGTTACTCGGAGTTTCTCTACGAGCAGTACTTC CASSYSEFLYEQYF
- TRBJ2-1 TRBV5-1 - TGCGCCAGCAGCCCCCTTCAAGCGGTCCATTACAATGAGCAGTTCTTC CASSPLQAVHYNEQFF
- TRBJ1-2 TRBV5-1 - TGCGCCAGCAGCCCCCAGGGGACTCGGAGTAACTATGGCTACACCTTC CASSPQGTRSNYGYTF
TRBD1 TRBJ2-1 TRBV9 many TGTGCCAGCAGCGTAGCTGGGCAGGGGGCTAATGAGCAGTTCTTC CASSVAGQGANEQFF
- TRBJ1-5 TRBV5-1 few TGCGCCAGCAGTCCGGGGTCCGGAGGCGGTCAGCCCCAGCATTTT CASSPGSGGGQPQHF
- TRBJ2-2 TRBV27 - TGTGCCAGCAGTCGACAGGGAGGATCGAACACCGGGGAGCTGTTTTTT CASSRQGGSNTGELFF
- TRBJ1-4 TRBV4-3 - TGCGCCAGCAGCCATGCGGCCCTCTGGGTGGATGAAAAACTGTTTTTT CASSHAALWVDEKLFF
- TRBJ2-5 TRBV7-2 - TGTGCCAGCAGCAACTGGGACCGGGAAGAGACCCAGTACTTC CASSNWDREETQYF
- TRBJ2-7 TRBV20-1 many TGCAGTGCTAGAGAGGGCACTACCTTGGAGCAGTACTTC CSAREGTTLEQYF
TRBD2 TRBJ2-3 TRBV7-2 many TGTGCCAGCAGCTTAGGGCGGGGGGGCGCAGATACGCAGTATTTT CASSLGRGGADTQYF
- TRBJ1-5 TRBV29-1 few TGCAGCGTTGATGTCAGCGCTGATCAGCCCCAGCATTTT CSVDVSADQPQHF
- TRBJ2-3 TRBV28 - TGTGCCAGCAGTCAAACGCAGGGTCGCAGCACAGATACGCAGTATTTT CASSQTQGRSTDTQYF
TRBD2 TRBJ2-1 TRBV20-1 many TGCAGTGCTAGTAGCGGGCCCTACAATGAGCAGTTCTTC CSASSGPYNEQFF
TRBD1 TRBJ1-5 TRBV20-1 few TGCAGTGCTAGAGATCTGGCAGGGGGCGGTCAGCCCCAGCATTTT CSARDLAGGGQPQHF
TRBD2 TRBJ2-1 TRBV5-1 - TGCGCCAGCCGTTGGGGAAGCGGGGGTTACAATGAGCAGTTCTTC CASRWGSGGYNEQFF
TRBD1 TRBJ1-1 TRBV6-4 few TGTGCCAGCAGTCGAGCCACAGGGGGCTGGTCTGAAGCTTTCTTT CASSRATGGWSEAFF
TRBD1 TRBJ2-2 TRBV20-1 - TGCAGTGCTAGAGAGGGACAGGGGAACACCGGGGAGCTGTTTTTT CSAREGQGNTGELFF
TRBD1 TRBJ2-3 TRBV12-3/TRBV12-4 few TGTGCCAGCAGGGTACAGGGGGCTACCTTCGGGGGCGTCACAGATACGCAGTATTTT CASRVQGATFGGVTDTQYF